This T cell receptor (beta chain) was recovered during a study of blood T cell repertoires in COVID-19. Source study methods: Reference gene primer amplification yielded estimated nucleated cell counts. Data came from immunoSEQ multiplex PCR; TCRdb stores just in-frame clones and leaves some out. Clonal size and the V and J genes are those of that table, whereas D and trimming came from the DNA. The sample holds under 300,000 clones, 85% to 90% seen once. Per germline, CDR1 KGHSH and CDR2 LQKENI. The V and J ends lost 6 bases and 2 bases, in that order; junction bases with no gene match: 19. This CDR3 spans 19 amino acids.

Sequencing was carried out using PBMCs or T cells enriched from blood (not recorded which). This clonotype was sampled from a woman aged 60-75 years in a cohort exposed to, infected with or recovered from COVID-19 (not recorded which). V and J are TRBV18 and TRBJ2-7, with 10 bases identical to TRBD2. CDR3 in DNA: TGTGCCAGCTCTCCTATGACAGGCTATACTAGCGGGGTAACCTACGAGCAGTACTTC. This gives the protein CASSPMTGYTSGVTYEQYF. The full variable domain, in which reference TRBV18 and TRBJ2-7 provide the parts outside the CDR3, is NAGVMQNPRHLVRRRGQEARLRCSPMKGHSHVYWYRQLPEEGLKFMVYLQKENIIDESGMPKERFSAEFPKEGPSILRIQQVVRGDSAAYFCASSPMTGYTSGVTYEQYFGPGTRLTVT.